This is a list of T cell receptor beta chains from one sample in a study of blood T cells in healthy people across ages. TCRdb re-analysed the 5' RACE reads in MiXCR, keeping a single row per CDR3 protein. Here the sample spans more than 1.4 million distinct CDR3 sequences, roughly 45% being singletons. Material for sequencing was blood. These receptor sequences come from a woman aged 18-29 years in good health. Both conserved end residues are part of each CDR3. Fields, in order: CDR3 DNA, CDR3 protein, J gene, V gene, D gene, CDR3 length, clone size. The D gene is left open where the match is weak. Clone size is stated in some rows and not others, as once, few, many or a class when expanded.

TGTGCCAGCAGCTTGTTGGCGGGGAATAGCAATCAGCCCCAGCATTTT | CASSLLAGNSNQPQHF | TRBJ1-5 | TRBV5-5 | - | 16 | -
TGTGCCTGGAGTTTGGCAGGGGGGAATTCACCCCTCCACTTT | CAWSLAGGNSPLHF | TRBJ1-6 | TRBV30 | TRBD1 | 14 | -
TGTACCAGCAGCATATCGGGGCGACTAGCGGGAGGCCAGGATACGCAGTATTTT | CTSSISGRLAGGQDTQYF | TRBJ2-3 | TRBV13 | TRBD2 | 18 | -
TGCGCCAGCAGCTACCAGGGCAATGGCTACGAGCAGTACTTC | CASSYQGNGYEQYF | TRBJ2-7 | TRBV5-1 | - | 14 | few
TGTGCCAGCAGCCAAGACGGACAGGACGGCTATGGCTACACCTTC | CASSQDGQDGYGYTF | TRBJ1-2 | TRBV4-2 | TRBD1 | 15 | -
TGTGCCAGCAGCCCTCAAGTGTACAATGAGCAGTTCTTC | CASSPQVYNEQFF | TRBJ2-1 | TRBV11-2 | - | 13 | few
TGTGCCAGCAGTTGGAGACAGGGAACTTCACCCCTCCACTTT | CASSWRQGTSPLHF | TRBJ1-6 | TRBV12-3/TRBV12-4 | TRBD1 | 14 | -
TGTGCCAGCTCGGGACAGGTTCTTGCAGATACGCAGTATTTT | CASSGQVLADTQYF | TRBJ2-3 | TRBV7-9 | TRBD1 | 14 | few
TGTGCCAGCAGCCCCCTGGATTCCGGGCACACCTTC | CASSPLDSGHTF | TRBJ1-2 | TRBV11-2 | - | 12 | few
TGCAGCGTTGAAGATTCTCGAGCGCTTCAGGGTGGCTACACCTTC | CSVEDSRALQGGYTF | TRBJ1-2 | TRBV29-1 | - | 15 | -
TGTGCCAGCAGTTCCTACCAGGGACTAGCGGGGGGTGAGCAGTTCTTC | CASSSYQGLAGGEQFF | TRBJ2-1 | TRBV6-2/TRBV6-3 | TRBD2 | 16 | -
TGTGCCAGCAGCGCAAACTTTATCGACGAGCAGTACTTC | CASSANFIDEQYF | TRBJ2-7 | TRBV7-2 | - | 13 | -
TGCGCCAGCAGCCAAGTCACTAGCGGGGGGGCTTCCTCCTACGAGCAGTACTTC | CASSQVTSGGASSYEQYF | TRBJ2-7 | TRBV4-1 | TRBD2 | 18 | few
TGTGCCAGCAGCCCTGTCCCCGAGACCCAGTACTTC | CASSPVPETQYF | TRBJ2-5 | TRBV7-9 | - | 12 | -
TGTGCCAGCAGCAAAGTCCGTCGGACTAGCAGGAATGAGCAGTTCTTC | CASSKVRRTSRNEQFF | TRBJ2-1 | TRBV21-1 | - | 16 | -
TGTGCCTGGAGTGTACGTGGGGCCCGCTACACCTTC | CAWSVRGARYTF | TRBJ1-2 | TRBV30 | - | 12 | -
TGCGCCAGCAGCCCTAAGAACATTCTGAACACTGAAGCTTTCTTT | CASSPKNILNTEAFF | TRBJ1-1 | TRBV4-1 | - | 15 | -
TGTGCCAGCAGCTTCGACAGGGAAGCTACCTATGGCTACACCTTC | CASSFDREATYGYTF | TRBJ1-2 | TRBV7-2 | TRBD1 | 15 | few
TGTGCCAGCAGTTCGGCGGGAATTCAGTACTTC | CASSSAGIQYF | TRBJ2-4 | TRBV6-5 | - | 11 | -
TGTGCCAGCAGTTATAGGGCCAGGGGCACTGAAGCTTTCTTT | CASSYRARGTEAFF | TRBJ1-1 | TRBV7-2 | - | 14 | few
TGTGCCAGCAGCCAAGATATTAGGACAGAGCAGTACTTC | CASSQDIRTEQYF | TRBJ2-7 | TRBV14 | - | 13 | -
TGTGCCAGCATCGAACAGGTTTCCGGGGAGCTGTTTTTT | CASIEQVSGELFF | TRBJ2-2 | TRBV3-1 | - | 13 | -
TGTGCCAGCAGTTCCCCCCAACTAGCGGGGGGCCCAGATACGCAGTATTTT | CASSSPQLAGGPDTQYF | TRBJ2-3 | TRBV27 | TRBD2 | 17 | few
TGCGCCAGCAGCTTGGCCGGTCTCACTAGCACAGATACGCAGTATTTT | CASSLAGLTSTDTQYF | TRBJ2-3 | TRBV5-1 | - | 16 | -
TGTGCCAGCAGCCAAGCGCAGCGGGAGGCCCTTCGGGATACGCAGTATTTT | CASSQAQREALRDTQYF | TRBJ2-3 | TRBV4-2 | TRBD2 | 17 | -
TGTGCCAGTAGTATTCTCCGGGACAGAAACAATGAGCAGTTCTTC | CASSILRDRNNEQFF | TRBJ2-1 | TRBV19 | TRBD1 | 15 | -
TGCAGTGCTAGTGGAGACGGGCAAAGGGGGGGCGCAGATACGCAGTATTTT | CSASGDGQRGGADTQYF | TRBJ2-3 | TRBV20-1 | - | 17 | -